The 27 T cell receptor beta chains listed next were all sequenced from one sample in a study of blood T cell repertoires in COVID-19. Produced via immunoSEQ multiplex PCR; TCRdb's table is partial and in-frame only. The table has about 85,000 clones, 90% seen once. The sequencing input was peripheral blood. The receptors were sampled from a woman older than 75 with active or convalescent COVID-19.

The chain recombines TRBV6-2 or TRBV6-3 with TRBJ2-3; tentatively, D is TRBD1 (6 bases). Germline CDR1 MNHEY, CDR2 SVGEGT. V was trimmed by 6 bases and J by 8 bases, leaving 18 bases between them. The CDR3 has 14 residues. The CDR3 DNA is TGTGCCAGCAGCCAAGGACAGAGCCGGGGTACGCAGTATTTT. This translates into CASSQGQSRGTQYF.

J is TRBJ1-5 and V is TRBV28, with a possible D match to TRBD1 (5 bases). The V end lost 6 bases, the J end lost 5 bases, and 11 bases lay between the germline ends. Germline-derived CDR1 and CDR2 are MDHEN and SYDVKM. CDR3 size: 13 residues. CDR3 nucleotides: TGTGCCAGCAGGCTTGGAGGGGATCAGCCCCAGCATTTT. This gives the protein CASRLGGDQPQHF. The complete variable domain, with remaining parts taken from reference TRBV28 and TRBJ1-5, reads DVKVTQSSRYLVKRTGEKVFLECVQDMDHENMFWYRQDPGLGLRLIYFSYDVKMKEKGDIPEGYSVSREKKERFSLILESASTNQTSMYLCASRLGGDQPQHFGDGTRLSIL.

V and J are TRBV7-3 and TRBJ2-3; the D is unclear. The germline V gene encodes CDR1 SGHTA and CDR2 FQGTGA. Trimming cost V 3 bases and J 4 bases, with 11 bases left between them. The CDR3 has 14 amino acids. In nucleotides, the CDR3 is TGTGCCAGCAGCTTCGATTCCCGGGCAGATACGCAGTATTTT. Protein: CASSFDSRADTQYF.

The chain carries TRBV10-2 and TRBJ2-7; D is perhaps TRBD2 (6 bases). V was shortened by 9 bases and J by 4 bases, with 16 bases between the two germline ends. Germline V lookup: CDR1 WSHSY, CDR2 SAAADI. There are 13 residues in the CDR3. The CDR3 DNA reads as TGCGCCAGTAACGCAGGGACTCCTTACGAGCAGTACTTC. It codes for CASNAGTPYEQYF.

V is TRBV18 and J is TRBJ2-7, with 9 bases matching TRBD1. Trimming took 4 bases from V and 4 from J; bases not matched to a gene: 8. This CDR3 comprises 15 residues. From germline, CDR1 is KGHSH and CDR2 LQKENI. The DNA of the CDR3 is TGTGCCAGCTCACTTTACCGGGACAGGGTATACGAGCAGTACTTC. This translates into CASSLYRDRVYEQYF.

The genes are TRBV7-6 and TRBJ1-1, with 7 bases matching TRBD1. The V segment lost 5 bases and the J segment 4 bases; nucleotides outside the gene matches: 7. CDR1 SGHVS and CDR2 FNYEAQ come from the germline V gene. This CDR3 spans 14 amino acids. The CDR3: CASSPDRVSTEAFF. The CDR3 DNA sequence: TGTGCCAGCAGCCCCGACAGGGTTAGCACTGAAGCTTTCTTT.

The V gene is TRBV5-4, the J gene TRBJ1-1; D gene unclear. Germline V gene lookup returns CDR1 SGHNT and CDR2 YYREEE (reference sequence). This CDR3 has 14 amino acids. The germline V and J ends were trimmed by 0 bases and 5 bases, with 11 bases remaining between them. This chain's CDR3 is CASSLVTTGTEAFF. The DNA of the CDR3 is TGTGCCAGCAGCTTGGTCACCACCGGGACTGAAGCTTTCTTT.

The chain is built from TRBV28 and TRBJ1-1; a possible D gene is TRBD1 (5 bases). The CDR3 runs to 15 residues. The germline V and J ends were trimmed by 4 bases and 7 bases, with 19 bases remaining between them. Germline values: CDR1 MDHEN, CDR2 SYDVKM. The CDR3 nucleotides read TGTGCCAGCAGTTCTCCTCAGGGAGGGAGAGGTGAAGCTTTCTTT. Translating gives CASSSPQGGRGEAFF.

The rearrangement links TRBV24-1 to TRBJ2-5; D might be TRBD1 (6 bases). Per germline, CDR1 KGHDR and CDR2 SFDVKD. Deletions cut 3 bases from V and 0 bases from J, with 10 bases between. CDR3 length: 15 residues. The CDR3 nucleotides read TGTGCCACCAGTGATGCTACAGGGTACCAAGAGACCCAGTACTTC. It codes for CATSDATGYQETQYF.

The chain combines TRBV19 with TRBJ2-5; TRBD1 agrees at 9 bases. Germline CDR1 is LNHDA and CDR2 is SQIVND (reference sequence). After removal of 4 bases from V and 3 bases from J, the junction contained 6 bases not matched to a gene. CDR3 length equals 15 residues. The CDR3 region has the DNA TGTGCCAGTAGTAGACCGGGACAGGGAAAAGAGACCCAGTACTTC. It is translated as CASSRPGQGKETQYF.

DNA of the CDR3: TGTGCTAGTGGTTTGTTGCCTCTTACTAGCGGGAGGGGATACGAGCAGTACTTC. Encoded protein: CASGLLPLTSGRGYEQYF. The chain employs TRBV12-5 and TRBJ2-7; the match to TRBD2 covers 13 bases. There are 18 residues in the CDR3. V was clipped by 2 bases and J by 4 bases; unmatched bases: 11. Germline V CDR1 and CDR2: LGHNT, FRNRAP.

This chain connects TRBV29-1 to TRBJ1-2; D is ambiguous. Trimming removed 6 bases from V and 4 bases from J, with 15 bases in between. Germline V gene data show CDR1 as SQVTM and CDR2 as ANQGSEA. The CDR3 is 13 residues long. CDR3: CSVRSSLLYGYTF. CDR3 coding DNA: TGCAGCGTGCGGTCTTCACTCCTCTATGGCTACACCTTC.

V usage is TRBV15 and J usage is TRBJ2-7; possible D gene TRBD1, 6 bases. This CDR3 spans 15 amino acids. CDR1 is LNHNV, CDR2 YYDKDF, per germline (reference sequence). V lost 1 base to trimming and J lost 0 bases, with 10 bases between them. CDR3 DNA: TGTGCCACCAGCAGAGCCCGGACAGTCTCCTACGAGCAGTACTTC. Its translation: CATSRARTVSYEQYF.

This chain joins TRBV28 and TRBJ2-7, with 7 nucleotides matching TRBD2. This CDR3 region has 14 residues. J was trimmed by 4 bases and V by 6 bases; bases with no gene match: 9. CDR1 and CDR2 from the germline V gene are MDHEN and SYDVKM. Written as DNA, the CDR3 is TGTGCCAGCAGAAAAGGCGGGGGTCGATACGAGCAGTACTTC. Amino acid sequence: CASRKGGGRYEQYF.

This chain links TRBV6-6 with TRBJ1-4; tentatively, D is TRBD1 (5 bases). Germline V gene sequence: CDR1 MNHNY, CDR2 SVGAGI (reference sequence). Trimming left V 4 bases short and J 7 bases short, with 13 bases between. The CDR3 contains 14 residues. The CDR3 loop reads CASSLGQGGEKLFF. The CDR3 region has the DNA TGTGCCAGCAGTTTGGGGCAGGGTGGTGAAAAACTGTTTTTT.

The chain carries TRBV19 and TRBJ2-7, with 7 positions matching TRBD1. This CDR3 is 15 amino acids long. Germline values: CDR1 LNHDA, CDR2 SQIVND (reference sequence). V gave up 3 bases and J gave up 6 bases; unmatched junction bases: 11. The CDR3 reads CASSMLGGASIEQYF. CDR3 nucleotides: TGTGCCAGTAGTATGTTAGGGGGCGCAAGTATCGAGCAGTACTTC.

J is TRBJ2-2 and V is TRBV11-2; D gene uncertain. The CDR3 is made up of 13 amino acids. Per germline, CDR1 SGHAT and CDR2 FQNNGV. The ends were cut back, 5 bases at V and 4 bases at J, with 8 bases in the middle. CDR3 sequence reads: CASSGEFTGELFF. In DNA form, the CDR3 reads TGTGCCAGCAGCGGAGAGTTCACCGGGGAGCTGTTTTTT. The full variable domain, with the rest looked up from reference TRBV11-2 and TRBJ2-2, is EAGVAQSPRYKIIEKRQSVAFWCNPISGHATLYWYQQILGQGPKLLIQFQNNGVVDDSQLPKDRFSAERLKGVDSTLKIQPAKLEDSAVYLCASSGEFTGELFFGEGSRLTVL.

The CDR3 nucleotides read TGCGCCAGCAGCTTAGGACAGGGCTTCGGGGAGCTGTTTTTT. It encodes CASSLGQGFGELFF. The chain links TRBV5-1 to TRBJ2-2; 8 positions match TRBD1. The germline V gene has CDR1 SGHRS and CDR2 YFSETQ. The V gene end was trimmed by 2 bases and the J gene end by 7 bases; junction bases not matched to a gene: 4. The CDR3 spans 14 residues.

V is TRBV18 and J is TRBJ2-3; TRBD2 matches 8 bases. CDR1 is KGHSH, CDR2 LQKENI, per germline. The CDR3 extends over 17 amino acids. Trimming removed 3 bases from V and 1 base from J; junction bases left unmatched: 9. The DNA of the CDR3 is TGTGCCAGCTCACCGTGGGAAGCGGGAGTTGGCACAGATACGCAGTATTTT. Translated: CASSPWEAGVGTDTQYF.

The gene calls are TRBV12-5 and TRBJ2-1; maybe TRBD2 (6 bases). The CDR3 runs to 15 residues. Trimming left V 0 bases short and J 5 bases short, with 11 bases between. CDR1 and CDR2 from the germline V gene are LGHNT and FRNRAP. The CDR3: CASGLVLSGHNEQFF. The CDR3, as DNA: TGTGCTAGTGGTTTGGTACTTAGCGGCCACAATGAGCAGTTCTTC.

The J gene is TRBJ2-7, the V gene TRBV7-3, with D possibly being TRBD2 (6 bases). V dropped 5 bases and J dropped 1 base, with 15 bases sitting between them. CDR3 length: 15 amino acids. CDR1 is SGHTA, CDR2 FQGTGA, per germline. CDR3 in DNA: TGTGCCAGCAGCCCCTTCGCCGGGAGTTCCTACGAGCAGTACTTC. This sequence encodes CASSPFAGSSYEQYF.

V gene TRBV5-1 combines with J gene TRBJ2-7; TRBD2 might be the D (5 bases). Germline V gives CDR1 SGHRS, CDR2 YFSETQ. CDR3 length: 14 amino acids. V gave up 5 bases and J gave up 1 base, with 13 bases separating them. CDR3 nucleotide sequence: TGCGCCAGCAGACCCCGGGGAGAGTCCTACGAGCAGTACTTC. Translated: CASRPRGESYEQYF.

This clone was observed a few times. The gene calls are TRBV2 and TRBJ2-7, with D uncertain. Trimming pared 2 bases from V and 2 bases from J, leaving 13 bases between. The germline CDR1 and CDR2 sequences are SNHLY and FYNNEI. The CDR3 is made up of 15 amino acids. CDR3 amino acids: CASSERSSPAYEQYF. CDR3 sequence (DNA): TGTGCCAGCAGTGAAAGGAGCAGCCCTGCCTACGAGCAGTACTTC.

The chain joins TRBV28 to TRBJ2-3; D perhaps matches TRBD1 (6 bases). Trimming left V 0 bases short and J 4 bases short, with 14 bases between. The CDR3 has 16 amino acids. Germline CDR1 is MDHEN and CDR2 is SYDVKM. The chain's CDR3 is CASSLWGTGSPDTQYF. In DNA form, the CDR3 reads TGTGCCAGCAGTTTATGGGGAACAGGGTCGCCAGATACGCAGTATTTT.

The chain joins TRBV28 to TRBJ1-4; 7 nucleotides agree with TRBD1. Germline V lookup: CDR1 MDHEN, CDR2 SYDVKM. The CDR3 runs to 18 residues. The V segment lost 2 bases and the J segment 4 bases; nucleotides outside the gene matches: 13. The CDR3 region is CASSLTPGGPPGNEKLFF. CDR3 nucleotide sequence: TGTGCCAGCAGTTTAACCCCAGGGGGTCCCCCGGGTAATGAAAAACTGTTTTTT.

The genes are TRBV9 and TRBJ1-3; D unresolved. Looked up from germline, CDR1 is SGDLS and CDR2 is YYNGEE. The V end was cut by 0 bases, the J end by 0 bases, with 13 bases between. The CDR3 consists of 17 residues. CDR3 coding DNA: TGTGCCAGCAGCGTAGGCAGGAAATCCGGCTCTGGAAACACCATATATTTT. Translation gives CASSVGRKSGSGNTIYF.

The gene calls are TRBV28 and TRBJ2-5; 10 nucleotides align to TRBD1. This CDR3 is 17 amino acids long. The ends lost 2 bases at V and 4 bases at J; junction bases unmatched: 10. Germline V CDR1 and CDR2: MDHEN, SYDVKM. The CDR3 DNA follows: TGTGCCAGCAGTTTAAGTGGTTTCGACAGGGGGCTAGAGACCCAGTACTTC. Its translation: CASSLSGFDRGLETQYF.